What follows are 27 T cell receptor beta chains derived from one specimen sequenced in a study of blood T cell repertoires in COVID-19. Sequencing used immunoSEQ multiplex PCR; TCRdb keeps in-frame clones, though not all of them. The table records about 150,000 clones, roughly three quarters of them present only once. Sequences were obtained from peripheral blood. These receptor sequences come from a man in his 60s with acute or convalescent COVID-19.

The V and J genes are TRBV5-1 and TRBJ2-3; 8 positions agree with TRBD2. The V gene's germline CDR1 is SGHRS and CDR2 YFSETQ. The CDR3 is made up of 15 amino acids. The J segment lost 0 bases and the V segment lost 2 bases, leaving 2 bases of the junction unmatched. CDR3 region: CASSFSGISTDTQYF. The DNA of the CDR3 is TGCGCCAGCAGCTTTAGCGGGATTAGCACAGATACGCAGTATTTT.

The chain recombines TRBV28 with TRBJ2-1; 9 positions match TRBD1. Trimming at V came to 4 bases and at J to 7 bases, leaving 5 bases not matched to a gene. The V gene's germline CDR1 is MDHEN and CDR2 SYDVKM. The CDR3 contains 14 residues. The CDR3 DNA follows: TGTGCCAGCAGTTCGACGGACAGGGGTAATGAGCAGTTCTTC. This encodes CASSSTDRGNEQFF.

This rearrangement joins TRBV5-1 to TRBJ2-5; weak D call: TRBD2 (6 bases). In germline, CDR1 is SGHRS, CDR2 YFSETQ. CDR3 size: 16 residues. V lost 0 bases, J lost 5 bases, and 17 bases lay in between. Here the CDR3 DNA reads TGCGCCAGCAGCTTGGACGGGCACGGAGGGATGGAGACCCAGTACTTC. It codes for CASSLDGHGGMETQYF. Full variable domain (rest looked up from reference TRBV5-1 and TRBJ2-5): KAGVTQTPRYLIKTRGQQVTLSCSPISGHRSVSWYQQTPGQGLQFLFEYFSETQRNKGNFPGRFSGRQFSNSRSEMNVSTLELGDSALYLCASSLDGHGGMETQYFGPGTRLLVL.

This clone came up once. The DNA for the CDR3 is TGCGCCAGCAGCGAGGGTCGGGATGAGCAGTTCTTC. This gives the protein CASSEGRDEQFF. The chain recombines TRBV10-1 with TRBJ2-1, with D possibly TRBD2 on 5 matching bases. Germline assignment: CDR1 WNHNN and CDR2 SYGVQD (reference sequence). V lost 6 bases to trimming and J lost 8 bases, with 11 bases between them. This CDR3 has 12 residues.

This rearrangement joins TRBV27 to TRBJ2-2; D may be TRBD2 (6 bases). Germline lookup yields CDR1 MNHEY and CDR2 SMNVEV (reference sequence). The CDR3 is 16 residues long. V was pared by 6 bases and J by 0 bases, with 14 bases between. The CDR3 coding sequence is TGTGCCAGCAGCCTCATCCGGGGGACGAACACCGGGGAGCTGTTTTTT. Protein sequence: CASSLIRGTNTGELFF.

The chain carries TRBV6-6 and TRBJ2-2; no reliable D call. Trimming left V 8 bases short and J 6 bases short, with 4 bases between. CDR3 length: 10 residues. Germline V gene lookup returns CDR1 MNHNY and CDR2 SVGAGI (reference sequence). Written as DNA, the CDR3 is TGTGCCAGCGAGGCCGGGGAGCTGTTTTTT. Translating gives CASEAGELFF.

This rearrangement joins TRBV7-9 to TRBJ1-6; the match to TRBD1 covers 7 bases. The CDR3 totals 16 residues. CDR1 and CDR2 from the germline V gene are SEHNR and FQNEAQ (reference sequence). Unmatched junction bases numbered 12, after V lost 6 bases and J lost 7 bases. The CDR3 loop is CASRSAGQTTNSPLHF. The CDR3 DNA sequence: TGTGCCAGCAGATCCGCGGGACAGACTACCAATTCACCCCTCCACTTT.

V is TRBV6-5 and J is TRBJ2-5, with TRBD2 identical over 10 bases. This CDR3 has 15 amino acids. The V and J ends lost 4 bases and 7 bases, in that order; junction bases with no gene match: 9. Germline CDR1 and CDR2: MNHEY and SVGAGI. The CDR3 coding sequence is TGTGCCAGCAGTTCCCAGCGGGAGGGCCTTGGGACCCAGTACTTC. Its protein product is CASSSQREGLGTQYF.

The rearrangement links TRBV12-3 or TRBV12-4 to TRBJ1-1; D uncertain. Trimming stripped 2 bases from V and 0 bases from J, with 4 bases between. The CDR3 consists of 13 residues. The CDR3 here is CASSLLLNTEAFF. DNA for the CDR3: TGTGCCAGCAGTTTACTCCTGAACACTGAAGCTTTCTTT.

This clone was counted a single time. The rearrangement uses TRBV19 and TRBJ2-1, with D perhaps matching TRBD2 (6 bases). The germline V gene has CDR1 LNHDA and CDR2 SQIVND (reference sequence). This CDR3 is built from 18 residues. Trimming took off 7 bases at V and 2 bases at J, with 24 bases between the two ends. The CDR3 loop is CASNPGWGSGLPYNEQFF. The CDR3 coding sequence is TGTGCCAGTAACCCCGGGTGGGGTAGCGGACTGCCCTACAATGAGCAGTTCTTC.

The rearrangement uses TRBV5-1 and TRBJ2-3; 8 bases fit TRBD2. The CDR3 loop spans 14 amino acids. The ends lost 7 bases at V and 5 bases at J; junction bases unmatched: 9. Germline lookup yields CDR1 SGHRS and CDR2 YFSETQ. The CDR3 DNA follows: TGCGCCAGCCACTGGACTAGCTCCGAAGATACGCAGTATTTT. It specifies CASHWTSSEDTQYF.

V gene TRBV12-3 or TRBV12-4 combines with J gene TRBJ1-2, with a weak D call TRBD1 (6 bases). The V and J ends lost 8 bases and 8 bases respectively, with 12 bases between them. The CDR3 contains 11 residues. CDR3 sequence (DNA): TGTGCCAGCCGCGGGGGCGGGGGCTACACCTTC. Its translation: CASRGGGGYTF.

The table lists this clone with a count of one. The chain is built from TRBV2 and TRBJ2-4, with D perhaps TRBD2 (5 bases). CDR1 and CDR2 from the germline V gene are SNHLY and FYNNEI. The CDR3 has 14 residues. V was cut by 6 bases and J by 9 bases, with 18 bases left in between. The CDR3 loop reads CASSEGLGSVIQYF. CDR3 coding DNA: TGTGCCAGCAGCGAGGGTTTAGGGTCCGTCATTCAGTACTTC. Together with reference TRBV2 and TRBJ2-4, the CDR3 gives the full variable domain: EPEVTQTPSHQVTQMGQEVILRCVPISNHLYFYWYRQILGQKVEFLVSFYNNEISEKSEIFDDQFSVERPDGSNFTLKIRSTKLEDSAMYFCASSEGLGSVIQYFGAGTRLSVL.

The V gene is TRBV21-1, the J gene TRBJ1-1. TRBV21-1 is a known pseudogene. The CDR3 extends over 15 amino acids. The CDR3 nucleotides read TGTGCCAGCAGCAAAGTCCTGGCCCCGGGCACTGAAGCTTTCTTT. Its translation is CASSKVLAPGTEAFF.

This clone was detected only once. The rearrangement uses TRBV7-5 and TRBJ2-1; TRBD2, the D gene given by the table, was not confirmed from the DNA. TRBV7-5 is noted as a pseudogene. The CDR3 totals 19 residues. The CDR3 sequence is CVRSFSLSSGRNSYNEQFF. CDR3 coding DNA: TGTGTCAGAAGCTTCAGCTTATCTAGCGGGAGAAACTCCTACAATGAGCAGTTCTTC.

CDR3 in amino acids: CASSQDLGSSVKFF. Written as DNA, the CDR3 is TGCGCCAGCAGCCAAGACCTGGGCTCGTCGGTAAAGTTCTTC. This chain connects TRBV4-1 to TRBJ2-1; D not certain. Germline V gives CDR1 MGHRA, CDR2 YSYEKL. This CDR3 region has 14 residues. With 0 bases removed from V and 14 bases from J, the gap between germline ends came to 17 bases.

The chain employs TRBV28 and TRBJ1-2; D unresolved. Germline CDR1 MDHEN, CDR2 SYDVKM. This CDR3 spans 16 amino acids. V was cut by 3 bases and J by 2 bases, with 16 bases left in between. In DNA, the CDR3 is TGTGCCAGCAGTTTGTGGGGTCCGGGGAGAAACTATGGCTACACCTTC. As protein: CASSLWGPGRNYGYTF.

There are a few counts of this clone. The chain's CDR3 is CASSSRTGRGYSNQPQHF. CDR3 bases: TGTGCCAGCAGTTCCCGGACAGGGAGGGGCTATAGCAATCAGCCCCAGCATTTT. This chain uses TRBV28 with TRBJ1-5, with 8 bases matching TRBD1. V shed 4 bases, J shed 0 bases, and the junction held 11 bases outside the gene matches. The CDR3 runs 18 residues. In germline, CDR1 is MDHEN, CDR2 SYDVKM.

The chain uses TRBV19 and TRBJ2-2; D is unclear. The CDR3 loop spans 15 amino acids. Germline lookup yields CDR1 LNHDA and CDR2 SQIVND (reference sequence). Trimming removed 7 bases at V and 0 bases at J, with 12 bases between. CDR3 loop: CASNTASANTGELFF. CDR3 nucleotide sequence: TGTGCCAGTAACACAGCCTCAGCGAACACCGGGGAGCTGTTTTTT. The full variable domain, rest sourced from reference TRBV19 and TRBJ2-2, is DGGITQSPKYLFRKEGQNVTLSCEQNLNHDAMYWYRQDPGQGLRLIYYSQIVNDFQKGDIAEGYSVSREKKESFPLTVTSAQKNPTAFYLCASNTASANTGELFFGEGSRLTVL.

This clone was observed a handful of times. The chain links TRBV19 to TRBJ2-7, with 11 bases matching TRBD1. Trimming at V came to 5 bases and at J to 3 bases, leaving 3 bases not matched to a gene. The CDR3 totals 14 residues. Germline V lookup: CDR1 LNHDA, CDR2 SQIVND (reference sequence). The CDR3 bases are TGTGCCAGTAGTGGGGACAGGGGGTACTACGAGCAGTACTTC. Encoded protein: CASSGDRGYYEQYF.

The V and J genes are TRBV11-3 and TRBJ2-1; 14 positions match TRBD2. J gave up 3 bases and V 4 bases, and 5 bases lay outside the gene matches. Looked up from germline, CDR1 is SGHNT and CDR2 is YENEEA. This CDR3 comprises 17 residues. CDR3 sequence (DNA): TGTGCCAGCAGCTCGGGGACTAGCGGGAGTATCTACAATGAGCAGTTCTTC. This codes for CASSSGTSGSIYNEQFF.

The chain couples TRBV6-2 or TRBV6-3 to TRBJ2-7; 11 bases fit TRBD1. The CDR3 length is 16 residues. The V gene end was trimmed by 4 bases and the J gene end by 5 bases; junction bases not matched to a gene: 10. Germline V gives CDR1 MNHEY, CDR2 SVGEGT. CDR3 bases: TGTGCCAGCAGTTTTTTTGAAGGACAGGGGGCGAACGAGCAGTACTTC. Translation gives CASSFFEGQGANEQYF.

Points on this clone: This sample also contains other DNA sequences that code for the same CDR3. This chain joins TRBV24-1 and TRBJ2-3; D is undetermined. Germline V CDR1 and CDR2: KGHDR, SFDVKD. There are 16 residues in the CDR3. The V end was cut by 1 base, the J end by 0 bases, with 10 bases between. CDR3 amino acids: CATSDFEPMSTDTQYF. CDR3 nucleotide sequence: TGTGCCACCAGTGATTTTGAGCCAATGAGCACAGATACGCAGTATTTT.

The chain uses TRBV24-1 and TRBJ2-7, with D possibly being TRBD2 (5 bases). V was pared by 4 bases and J by 0 bases, with 12 bases between. The CDR3 extends over 15 amino acids. Germline CDR1 reads KGHDR; CDR2 reads SFDVKD. CDR3 residues: CATSEGAERSYEQYF. The CDR3 DNA sequence: TGTGCCACCAGTGAGGGAGCGGAACGCTCCTACGAGCAGTACTTC.

In this sample, this clone turned up a few times. The chain couples TRBV7-9 to TRBJ1-2; no firm D call. The CDR3 runs 15 residues. The germline gives CDR1 SEHNR, CDR2 FQNEAQ (reference sequence). V lost 4 bases to trimming and J lost 8 bases, with 20 bases between them. In DNA form, the CDR3 reads TGTGCCAGCAGCTCCGGGGATGACCCCCTATTCGGCTACACCTTC. As protein: CASSSGDDPLFGYTF.

In this sample, this clone turned up once. J is TRBJ2-2 and V is TRBV7-2, with D hard to call. The germline V gene has CDR1 SGHTA and CDR2 FQGNSA. This CDR3 region has 14 residues. Trimming took 1 base from V and 3 from J, leaving 6 bases between them. CDR3 loop: CASSLEAYTGELFF. CDR3 coding DNA: TGTGCCAGCAGCTTAGAAGCGTACACCGGGGAGCTGTTTTTT.

The chain couples TRBV5-1 to TRBJ2-7; 10 nucleotides agree with TRBD1. Per the germline V gene, CDR1 is SGHRS and CDR2 is YFSETQ. V was pared by 7 bases and J by 5 bases, with 9 bases of the junction left unmatched. The length of the CDR3 is 14 residues. This CDR3 reads CASRRGDRGHEQYF. The DNA of the CDR3 is TGCGCCAGCCGACGAGGGGACAGGGGCCACGAGCAGTACTTC.